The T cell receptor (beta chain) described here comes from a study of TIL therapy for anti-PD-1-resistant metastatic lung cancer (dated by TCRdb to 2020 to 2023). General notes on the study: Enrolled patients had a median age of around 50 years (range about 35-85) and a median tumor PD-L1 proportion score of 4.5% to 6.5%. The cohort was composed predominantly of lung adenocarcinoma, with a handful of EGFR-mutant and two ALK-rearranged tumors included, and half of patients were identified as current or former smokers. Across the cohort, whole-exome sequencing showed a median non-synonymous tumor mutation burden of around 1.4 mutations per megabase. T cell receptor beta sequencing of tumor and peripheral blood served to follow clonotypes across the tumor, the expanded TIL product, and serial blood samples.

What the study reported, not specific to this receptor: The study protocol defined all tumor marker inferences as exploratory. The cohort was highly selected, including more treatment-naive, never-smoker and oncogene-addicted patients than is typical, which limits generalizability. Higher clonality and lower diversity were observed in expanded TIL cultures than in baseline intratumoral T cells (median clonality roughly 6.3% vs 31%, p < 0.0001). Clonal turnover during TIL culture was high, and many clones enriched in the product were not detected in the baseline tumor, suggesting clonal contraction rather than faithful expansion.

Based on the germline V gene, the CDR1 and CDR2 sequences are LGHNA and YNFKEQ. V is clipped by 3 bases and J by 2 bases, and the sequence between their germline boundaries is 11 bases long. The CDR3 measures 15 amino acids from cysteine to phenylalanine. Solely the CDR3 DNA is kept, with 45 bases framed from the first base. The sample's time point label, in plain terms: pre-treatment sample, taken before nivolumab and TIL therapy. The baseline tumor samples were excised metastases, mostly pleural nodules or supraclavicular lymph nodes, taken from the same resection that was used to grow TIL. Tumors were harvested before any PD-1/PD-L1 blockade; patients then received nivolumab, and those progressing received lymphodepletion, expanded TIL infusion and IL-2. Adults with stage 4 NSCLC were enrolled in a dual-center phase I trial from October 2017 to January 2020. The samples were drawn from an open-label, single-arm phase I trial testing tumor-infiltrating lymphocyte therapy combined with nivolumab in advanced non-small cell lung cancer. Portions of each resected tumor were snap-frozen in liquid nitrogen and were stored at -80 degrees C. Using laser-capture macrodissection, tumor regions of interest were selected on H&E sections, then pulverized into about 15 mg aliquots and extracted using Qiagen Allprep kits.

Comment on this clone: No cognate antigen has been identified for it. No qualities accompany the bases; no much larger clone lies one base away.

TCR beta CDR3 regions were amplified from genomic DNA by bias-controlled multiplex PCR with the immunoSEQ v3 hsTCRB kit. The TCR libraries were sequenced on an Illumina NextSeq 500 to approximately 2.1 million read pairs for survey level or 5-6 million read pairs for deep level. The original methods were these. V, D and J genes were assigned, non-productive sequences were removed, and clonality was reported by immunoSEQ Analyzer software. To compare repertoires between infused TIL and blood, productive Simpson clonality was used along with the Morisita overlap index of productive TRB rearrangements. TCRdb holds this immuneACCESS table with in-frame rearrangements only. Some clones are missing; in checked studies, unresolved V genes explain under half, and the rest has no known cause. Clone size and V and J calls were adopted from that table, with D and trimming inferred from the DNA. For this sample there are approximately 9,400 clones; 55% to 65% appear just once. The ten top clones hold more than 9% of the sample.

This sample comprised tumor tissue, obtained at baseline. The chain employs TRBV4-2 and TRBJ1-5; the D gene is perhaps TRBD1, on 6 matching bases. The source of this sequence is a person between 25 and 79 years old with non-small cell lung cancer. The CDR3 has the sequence CASSQTGFGNQPQHF. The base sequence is TGTGCCAGCAGCCAGACAGGATTTGGCAATCAGCCCCAGCATTTT.